These 32 T cell receptor beta chains originate from one sample sequenced in a study of cytomegalovirus exposure and HLA in healthy donors. The PCR ran on 60 Vbeta and 13 Jbeta primers. Some clones are missing from TCRdb's copy, which holds only in-frame ones; the method was immunoSEQ multiplex PCR. The sample has about 140,000 clones; 75% to 85% are singletons. The material sequenced was PBMCs. These receptors originate from a man between 50 and 59 years old in good health and CMV-seronegative.

The chain links TRBV7-2 to TRBJ2-3; weak D call: TRBD1 (7 bases). V lost 4 bases and J lost 2, with 19 bases in between. The CDR3 consists of 17 residues. Germline lookup yields CDR1 SGHTA and CDR2 FQGNSA. The DNA of the CDR3 is TGTGCCAGCAGCTCCAGGGGGACTCACCACCCCACAGATACGCAGTATTTT. Residues: CASSSRGTHHPTDTQYF.

The chain recombines TRBV5-1 with TRBJ2-7, with TRBD1 matching 9 bases. Per the germline V gene, CDR1 is SGHRS and CDR2 is YFSETQ. V lost 0 bases to trimming and J lost 2 bases; unmatched junction nucleotides: 9. The CDR3 has 17 residues. CDR3 nucleotides: TGCGCCAGCAGCTTGGCCCATGGGACAGGGCCTGCCTACGAGCAGTACTTC. This sequence encodes CASSLAHGTGPAYEQYF. The full variable domain, its missing parts supplied by reference TRBV5-1 and TRBJ2-7, is KAGVTQTPRYLIKTRGQQVTLSCSPISGHRSVSWYQQTPGQGLQFLFEYFSETQRNKGNFPGRFSGRQFSNSRSEMNVSTLELGDSALYLCASSLAHGTGPAYEQYFGPGTRLTVT.

The chain uses TRBV6-4 and TRBJ2-1; 9 bases match TRBD2. Germline CDR1 MRHNA, CDR2 SNTAGT. V was clipped by 5 bases and J by 7 bases; unmatched bases: 9. The CDR3 spans 15 residues. CDR3 loop: CASSTLAGVGNEQFF. DNA for the CDR3: TGTGCCAGCAGTACACTAGCGGGCGTAGGGAATGAGCAGTTCTTC.

This chain connects TRBV6-6 to TRBJ2-7, with D possibly TRBD1 on 6 matching bases. Germline CDR1 reads MNHNY; CDR2 reads SVGAGI (reference sequence). V dropped 8 bases and J dropped 1 base, with 15 bases sitting between them. The CDR3 is 14 residues long. This CDR3 is CASSLGGFSYEQYF. The CDR3 bases are TGTGCCAGCTCCCTAGGGGGATTTTCCTACGAGCAGTACTTC.

A single count supports this clone. The chain uses TRBV16 and TRBJ2-3; 12 nucleotides agree with TRBD2. CDR1 KGHSY and CDR2 FQNENV come from the germline V gene. CDR3 length: 21 residues. V was pared by 3 bases and J by 0 bases, with 16 bases of the junction left unmatched. CDR3 protein: CASSQTLAGGLQTLSTDTQYF. The DNA of the CDR3 is TGTGCCAGCAGCCAGACCCTAGCGGGGGGGCTCCAGACCTTGAGCACAGATACGCAGTATTTT. The full variable domain, in which reference TRBV16 and TRBJ2-3 provide the parts outside the CDR3, is GEEVAQTPKHLVRGEGQKAKLYCAPIKGHSYVFWYQQVLKNEFKFLISFQNENVFDETGMPKERFSAKCLPNSPCSLEIQATKLEDSAVYFCASSQTLAGGLQTLSTDTQYFGPGTRLTVL.

The gene calls are TRBV7-9 and TRBJ1-1; TRBD1 might be the D (5 bases). Germline V CDR1 and CDR2: SEHNR, FQNEAQ (reference sequence). This CDR3 spans 12 amino acids. V was shortened by 2 bases and J by 4 bases, with 5 bases between the two germline ends. In DNA form, the CDR3 reads TGTGCCAGCAGCTTAAGGGGCACTGAAGCTTTCTTT. Translation: CASSLRGTEAFF.

V is TRBV7-7 and J is TRBJ2-7, with TRBD1 identical over 7 bases. The CDR3 extends over 13 amino acids. Germline trimming cut 2 bases from V and 5 bases from J; bases unmatched to any gene: 3. CDR1 and CDR2 (germline): SSHAT, FNYEAQ (reference sequence). The CDR3 reads CASSLRDSHEQYF. Written as DNA, the CDR3 is TGTGCCAGCAGCTTACGGGACAGTCACGAGCAGTACTTC.

The CDR3 spells CASSGTGSITDTQYF. The CDR3 DNA reads TGTGCCAGTAGCGGGACAGGGAGTATCACAGATACGCAGTATTTT. This chain links TRBV19 with TRBJ2-3; 9 nucleotides align to TRBD1. The CDR3 has 15 residues. Germline CDR1 and CDR2: LNHDA and SQIVND (reference sequence). J lost 2 bases, V lost 6 bases, and 6 bases had no gene match.

The CDR3, as DNA: TGTGCCAGTAGTAGCACTAGCGGGGCCTACAATGAGCAGTTCTTC. Encoded protein: CASSSTSGAYNEQFF. This sequence joins TRBV19 and TRBJ2-1, with 10 nucleotides matching TRBD2. The CDR3 loop spans 15 amino acids. V lost 4 bases and J lost 2; bases outside the gene matches: 2. CDR1 LNHDA and CDR2 SQIVND come from the germline V gene (reference sequence).

This chain connects TRBV7-9 to TRBJ1-4, with 9 bases that match TRBD1. The CDR3 is 14 residues long. Germline V gene data show CDR1 as SEHNR and CDR2 as FQNEAQ (reference sequence). The ends lost 1 base at V and 6 bases at J; junction bases unmatched: 0. CDR3 protein: CASSLGQGDEKLFF. Here the CDR3 DNA reads TGTGCCAGCAGCTTAGGACAGGGGGATGAAAAACTGTTTTTT.

The J gene is TRBJ2-2, the V gene TRBV10-2; the match to TRBD2 covers 14 bases. Germline CDR1 and CDR2: WSHSY and SAAADI. J was trimmed by 1 base and V by 8 bases; bases with no gene match: 15. This CDR3 comprises 20 residues. The CDR3 region has the DNA TGCGCCAGCGGCAGCTCATCATCCGGGACTAGCGGGGGGAACACCGGGGAGCTGTTTTTT. Protein sequence: CASGSSSSGTSGGNTGELFF.

V and J are TRBV6-1 and TRBJ1-4; the D gene is possibly TRBD1 (6 bases). CDR3 length: 17 amino acids. Trimming stripped 6 bases from V and 4 bases from J, with 21 bases between. Germline CDR1 and CDR2: MNHNS and SASEGT. In DNA form, the CDR3 reads TGTGCCAGCAGAGAACCCCTGGGGGCGGGAGGTAATGAAAAACTGTTTTTT. This sequence encodes CASREPLGAGGNEKLFF.

This clone has more than one count but fewer than ten. V usage is TRBV6-5 and J usage is TRBJ1-4; D is perhaps TRBD1 (6 bases). V shed 4 bases and J shed 4 bases, with 10 bases lying between them. Germline V gene sequence: CDR1 MNHEY, CDR2 SVGAGI. The CDR3 runs to 14 residues. In DNA form, the CDR3 reads TGTGCCAGCAGTTCAGGACAGAGTAATGAAAAACTGTTTTTT. Protein product: CASSSGQSNEKLFF.

This sequence joins TRBV15 and TRBJ2-5; TRBD1 agrees at 8 bases. Germline V lookup: CDR1 LNHNV, CDR2 YYDKDF (reference sequence). V lost 2 bases, J lost 5 bases, and 1 base stayed unmatched. The CDR3 spans 13 residues. Here the CDR3 reads CATSRNRGETQYF. The DNA of the CDR3 is TGTGCCACCAGCAGAAACAGGGGGGAGACCCAGTACTTC.

This sequence joins TRBV6-5 and TRBJ1-2; TRBD1 matches at 7 bases. Unmatched junction bases numbered 7, after V lost 2 bases and J lost 7 bases. CDR1 and CDR2 (germline): MNHEY, SVGAGI. The CDR3 spans 14 residues. In DNA, the CDR3 is TGTGCCAGCAGTTACGGTGGACAGGTGTCTGGCTACACCTTC. This codes for CASSYGGQVSGYTF.

V is TRBV5-1 and J is TRBJ2-7, with D possibly being TRBD2 (5 bases). The CDR3 spans 14 residues. Looked up from germline, CDR1 is SGHRS and CDR2 is YFSETQ. V gave up 3 bases and J gave up 2 bases, with 12 bases separating them. The CDR3 nucleotides read TGCGCCAGCAGCTCTGTGCGGGCAGCCTACGAGCAGTACTTC. Amino acids: CASSSVRAAYEQYF.

The gene calls are TRBV6-6 and TRBJ2-5, with 9 bases that match TRBD1. The germline gives CDR1 MNHNY, CDR2 SVGAGI (reference sequence). V was pared by 4 bases and J by 2 bases, with 8 bases of the junction left unmatched. This CDR3 spans 16 amino acids. The CDR3 DNA sequence: TGTGCCAGCAGTTGGGCTACAGGGGGCGGACAAGAGACCCAGTACTTC. Translating it yields CASSWATGGGQETQYF.

The chain carries TRBV28 and TRBJ1-5; 7 positions agree with TRBD1. Trimming at V came to 2 bases and at J to 3 bases, leaving 1 base not matched to a gene. The CDR3 consists of 14 residues. Germline V gene sequence: CDR1 MDHEN, CDR2 SYDVKM. In nucleotides, the CDR3 is TGTGCCAGCAGTTTAGGACAGGCCAATCAGCCCCAGCATTTT. Its translation is CASSLGQANQPQHF.

The rearrangement uses TRBV6-1 and TRBJ2-3; tentatively, D is TRBD2 (6 bases). This CDR3 spans 15 amino acids. Germline V lookup: CDR1 MNHNS, CDR2 SASEGT. Trimming shortened V by 4 bases and J by 3 bases, and 14 bases separated the two germline ends. CDR3 sequence reads: CASSGGGGLTDTQYF. DNA for the CDR3: TGTGCCAGCAGTGGTGGGGGAGGATTGACAGATACGCAGTATTTT.

CDR3: CAISEIGRGQETQYF. Written as DNA, the CDR3 is TGTGCCATCAGTGAGATTGGCAGGGGCCAAGAGACCCAGTACTTC. The V gene is TRBV10-3, the J gene TRBJ2-5, with D possibly TRBD1 on 6 matching bases. This CDR3 contains 15 residues. V was shortened by 2 bases and J by 1 base, with 11 bases between the two germline ends. Germline CDR1 ENHRY, CDR2 SYGVKD.

J is TRBJ2-1 and V is TRBV27, with D tentatively TRBD1 (6 bases). Trimming cost V 2 bases and J 3 bases, with 14 bases left between them. CDR1 is MNHEY and CDR2 is SMNVEV in the germline V gene (reference sequence). This CDR3 region has 16 residues. The CDR3 sequence is CASSLISVGGYNEQFF. The CDR3 coding sequence is TGTGCCAGCAGTTTAATAAGCGTAGGGGGCTACAATGAGCAGTTCTTC.

The V call is TRBV7-6, the J call TRBJ1-5, with 10 positions matching TRBD1. This CDR3 is built from 13 residues. The V segment lost 5 bases and the J segment 6 bases; nucleotides outside the gene matches: 1. Germline loops: CDR1 SGHVS, CDR2 FNYEAQ. The CDR3 region is CASSRTGGQPQHF. DNA of the CDR3: TGTGCCAGCAGCAGGACAGGGGGTCAGCCCCAGCATTTT.

The chain joins TRBV19 to TRBJ2-7; 7 bases agree with TRBD1. Germline CDR1 reads LNHDA; CDR2 reads SQIVND (reference sequence). CDR3 size: 13 residues. The V segment lost 5 bases and the J segment 7 bases; nucleotides outside the gene matches: 8. CDR3 nucleotide sequence: TGTGCCAGTAGTTTCGACAGGGCGGAGGAGCAGTACTTC. This sequence encodes CASSFDRAEEQYF.

The V call is TRBV27, the J call TRBJ2-3; the match to TRBD2 covers 13 bases. The V and J ends lost 2 bases and 2 bases, in that order; junction bases with no gene match: 4. The CDR3 spans 17 residues. Per the germline V gene, CDR1 is MNHEY and CDR2 is SMNVEV (reference sequence). CDR3 region: CASSLPGTSGNTDTQYF. CDR3 nucleotides: TGTGCCAGCAGTTTACCCGGGACTAGCGGGAACACAGATACGCAGTATTTT.

The chain has TRBV2 and TRBJ2-5; the match to TRBD2 covers 9 bases. Germline V gene sequence: CDR1 SNHLY, CDR2 FYNNEI. The V gene end was trimmed by 9 bases and the J gene end by 4 bases; junction bases not matched to a gene: 15. The CDR3 sequence is 16 residues long. The chain's CDR3 is CAREAMGLAGRETQYF. For the CDR3, the DNA is TGTGCCAGAGAAGCCATGGGGCTAGCGGGAAGAGAGACCCAGTACTTC.

This clone was counted between two and nine times. The rearrangement links TRBV7-6 to TRBJ2-2, with 10 bases identical to TRBD2. The CDR3 consists of 19 residues. The junction had 14 bases not matched to a gene; V was cut back by 7 bases and J by 0 bases. The germline gives CDR1 SGHVS, CDR2 FNYEAQ. The CDR3 nucleotides read TGTGCCAGCACCCCAGGAAGTAGCGGGAGGACATCGAACACCGGGGAGCTGTTTTTT. It specifies CASTPGSSGRTSNTGELFF. The full variable domain, rest sourced from reference TRBV7-6 and TRBJ2-2, is GAGVSQSPRYKVTKRGQDVALRCDPISGHVSLYWYRQALGQGPEFLTYFNYEAQQDKSGLPNDRFSAERPEGSISTLTIQRTEQRDSAMYRCASTPGSSGRTSNTGELFFGEGSRLTVL.

This chain connects TRBV27 to TRBJ2-7; 9 nucleotides match TRBD1. The V gene end was trimmed by 6 bases and the J gene end by 2 bases; junction bases not matched to a gene: 11. CDR1 and CDR2 (germline): MNHEY, SMNVEV (reference sequence). This CDR3 is built from 16 residues. CDR3 region: CASRQAPDRGTYEQYF. CDR3 DNA sequence: TGTGCCAGCAGACAAGCCCCGGACAGGGGCACCTACGAGCAGTACTTC.

The V gene is TRBV2, the J gene TRBJ2-6; no firm D call. Germline CDR1 and CDR2: SNHLY and FYNNEI. This CDR3 spans 15 amino acids. Trimming left V 5 bases short and J 1 base short, with 9 bases between. The CDR3 here is CASSPGPSGANVLTF. CDR3 nucleotide sequence: TGTGCCAGCAGTCCGGGTCCTTCTGGGGCCAACGTCCTGACTTTC.

This chain connects TRBV5-8 to TRBJ1-5; D is ambiguous. This CDR3 region has 16 residues. Trimming cost V 4 bases and J 1 base, with 15 bases left between them. CDR1 and CDR2 (germline): SGHTS, YDEGEE. The CDR3 here is CASSERVQASNQPQHF. In DNA, the CDR3 is TGTGCCAGCAGCGAGAGGGTTCAGGCGAGCAATCAGCCCCAGCATTTT.

The J gene is TRBJ2-7, the V gene TRBV5-1, with D tentatively TRBD2 (5 bases). The V gene's germline CDR1 is SGHRS and CDR2 YFSETQ. Between the trimmed V and J ends, which lost 2 bases and 4 bases, there was a span of 10 bases. The CDR3 has 13 residues. DNA for the CDR3: TGCGCCAGCAGCTTCGAGGGTCGGTACGAGCAGTACTTC. Protein sequence: CASSFEGRYEQYF.

The chain recombines TRBV20-1 with TRBJ1-2; the D is unclear. The CDR3 is 11 amino acids. Trimming removed 3 bases from V and 3 bases from J, with 5 bases in between. Germline-derived CDR1 and CDR2 are DFQATT and SNEGSKA (reference sequence). The CDR3 loop is CSASADYGYTF. The CDR3, as DNA: TGCAGTGCTAGTGCGGACTATGGCTACACCTTC.

Worth noting for this clone: The junction departs from the called germline gene at one end, perhaps through a read error. CDR3 bases: TGTGCCGGCAGCTTAAGGCTTTCGACAGGGGGTTGGGGCTACACCTTC. Translating gives CAGSLRLSTGGWGYTF. The chain uses TRBV7-9 and TRBJ1-2; the match to TRBD1 covers 9 bases. This CDR3 spans 16 amino acids. The germline gives CDR1 SEHNR, CDR2 FQNEAQ (reference sequence). Full variable domain (remainder filled in from reference TRBV7-9 and TRBJ1-2): DTGVSQNPRHKITKRGQNVTFRCDPISEHNRLYWYRQTLGQGPEFLTYFQNEAQLEKSRLLSDRFSAERPKGSFSTLEIQRTEQGDSAMYLCAGSLRLSTGGWGYTFGSGTRLTVV.